This T cell receptor beta chain originates from a study of T cell repertoires in cytomegalovirus infection. MiXCR, run by TCRdb on the reads, gives a single entry per CDR3 protein. The sample includes about 130,000 distinct CDR3 sequences, roughly 9% of them seen just once. This clonotype was found once. A much larger clonotype is one base distant, so this may be a read error. The V gene end was trimmed by 6 bases and the J gene end by 5 bases; junction bases not matched to a gene: 9. This CDR3 spans 13 amino acids. Germline lookup yields CDR1 DFQATT and CDR2 SNEGSKA (reference sequence). The V gene is TRBV20-1, the J gene TRBJ1-1; TRBD1 matches at 7 bases. This TCR was sampled from a human donor in good health (CMV status not recorded). Some clones in this sample may be carry-over from other donors' samples. The sample consisted of PBMCs. CDR3 sequence: CSAETGFGTEAFF. The CDR3 DNA sequence: TGCAGTGCGGAGACAGGGTTTGGAACTGAAGCTTTCTTT.